This T cell receptor (beta chain) stems from a study of cytomegalovirus exposure and HLA in healthy donors. General study findings and limits: Donor immune exposure was known only as CMV serostatus.

The CDR3 totals 15 residues. The ends lost 3 bases at V and 4 bases at J; junction bases unmatched: 6. Germline CDR1 and CDR2: SEHNR and FQNEAQ (reference sequence). There are a few counts of this clone. Antigen unknown. The primer mix had 60 Vbeta and 13 Jbeta primers. Under the authors' procedure: Unique TCR beta chains numbered around 80 million in a later analysis, with about 9.9 million shared. Clones were read by immunoSEQ multiplex PCR, and TCRdb kept only the in-frame ones, dropping some. The DNA was the basis for D and trimming; V, J and clone size are from that table. Here the sample spans about 180,000 clones, roughly 80% being singletons.

What was sequenced was PBMCs. This rearrangement joins TRBV7-9 to TRBJ2-3, with 8 bases fitting TRBD2. The TCR was taken from a man aged 25-40 years in good health and CMV-seronegative. CDR3 sequence reads: CASSLGRGGADTQYF. CDR3 nucleotide sequence: TGTGCCAGCAGCTTGGGCCGGGGGGGGGCAGATACGCAGTATTTT.